One and the same sample provided the 12 T cell receptor beta chains below, sequenced in a study of yellow fever vaccine responses in identical twins. TCRdb re-called the RT-PCR reads with MiXCR, one entry per CDR3 protein. The sample includes under 20,000 distinct CDR3 sequences, roughly 70% of them seen just once. The source material was T cells from blood (PBMCs), unsorted or a sorted subset (not recorded which), sampled before or after yellow fever vaccination (not recorded which). Every receptor here comes from a woman aged 18-29 years who received the yellow fever vaccine.

The sample holds a few counts of this clonotype. The chain uses TRBV6-5 and TRBJ1-2, with D uncertain. The V and J ends lost 1 base and 5 bases respectively, with 17 bases between them. Per the germline V gene, CDR1 is MNHEY and CDR2 is SVGAGI. The CDR3 contains 16 residues. The CDR3 spells CASSYYEGGTTYGYTF. The CDR3 nucleotides are TGTGCCAGCAGTTACTACGAGGGTGGAACTACATATGGCTACACCTTC.

The chain is built from TRBV6-1 and TRBJ1-6; TRBD1 aligns across 9 bases. Trimming removed 5 bases from V and 7 bases from J; junction bases left unmatched: 3. Germline CDR1 is MNHNS and CDR2 is SASEGT. This CDR3 contains 14 residues. CDR3 coding DNA: TGTGCCAGCAGTCTAGGGACAGGGAATTCACCCCTCCACTTT. Amino acids: CASSLGTGNSPLHF.

The chain employs TRBV5-1 and TRBJ1-1; no definite D call. Trimming removed 2 bases from V and 1 base from J, with 12 bases in between. The CDR3 has 15 amino acids. The germline V gene has CDR1 SGHRS and CDR2 YFSETQ. The CDR3 here is CASSLSPGWNTEAFF. The CDR3 bases are TGCGCCAGCAGCTTAAGCCCCGGGTGGAACACTGAAGCTTTCTTT.

This clonotype was detected a few times. This chain uses TRBV3-1 with TRBJ1-2, with 8 bases matching TRBD1. Germline CDR1 and CDR2: LGHDT and YNNKEL (reference sequence). After removal of 1 base from V and 7 bases from J, the junction contained 8 bases not matched to a gene. The CDR3 covers 15 residues. The CDR3 loop reads CASSQGPGGVRGYTF. CDR3 sequence (DNA): TGTGCCAGCAGCCAAGGACCAGGGGGCGTCCGTGGCTACACCTTC. The full variable domain, rest sourced from reference TRBV3-1 and TRBJ1-2, is DTAVSQTPKYLVTQMGNDKSIKCEQNLGHDTMYWYKQDSKKFLKIMFSYNNKELIINETVPNRFSPKSPDKAHLNLHINSLELGDSAVYFCASSQGPGGVRGYTFGSGTRLTVV.

The rearrangement uses TRBV5-1 and TRBJ2-5, with D possibly TRBD2 on 6 matching bases. CDR3 length: 13 residues. The V gene's germline CDR1 is SGHRS and CDR2 YFSETQ. Trimming shortened V by 4 bases and J by 5 bases, and 12 bases separated the two germline ends. This CDR3 is CASSTLAGETQYF. The DNA of the CDR3 is TGCGCCAGCAGCACTTTGGCGGGGGAGACCCAGTACTTC.

This sequence joins TRBV25-1 and TRBJ2-3; possible D gene TRBD1, 6 bases. Trimming cost V 3 bases and J 6 bases, with 16 bases left between them. The CDR3 spans 15 residues. CDR1 is MGHDK and CDR2 is SYGVNS in the germline V gene. In nucleotides, the CDR3 is TGTGCCAGCAGTGAGTACAGGGAACATCCGGATACGCAGTATTTT. Translated: CASSEYREHPDTQYF. The whole variable domain, filled in from reference TRBV25-1 and TRBJ2-3, reads EADIYQTPRYLVIGTGKKITLECSQTMGHDKMYWYQQDPGMELHLIHYSYGVNSTEKGDLSSESTVSRIRTEHFPLTLESARPSHTSQYLCASSEYREHPDTQYFGPGTRLTVL.

The gene calls are TRBV5-8 and TRBJ1-5; D remains ambiguous. The CDR3 totals 14 residues. CDR1 and CDR2 from the germline V gene are SGHTS and YDEGEE. V was pared by 3 bases and J by 9 bases, with 16 bases between. Here the CDR3 DNA reads TGTGCCAGCAGCTCGGTCCCCGGTCAAGGGCCCCAGCATTTT. It yields the protein CASSSVPGQGPQHF. Together with reference TRBV5-8 and TRBJ1-5, the CDR3 gives the full variable domain: EAGVTQSPTHLIKTRGQQATLRCSPISGHTSVYWYQQALGLGLQFLLWYDEGEERNRGNFPPRFSGRQFPNYSSELNVNALELEDSALYLCASSSVPGQGPQHFGDGTRLSIL.

The rearrangement joins TRBV11-1 to TRBJ2-3; TRBD1 matches 9 bases. This CDR3 contains 16 residues. In germline, CDR1 is SGHAT, CDR2 FQDESV (reference sequence). Trimming at V came to 5 bases and at J to 0 bases, leaving 6 bases not matched to a gene. The CDR3 reads CASSATGGTSTDTQYF. The CDR3 bases are TGTGCCAGCAGCGCGACAGGGGGAACTAGCACAGATACGCAGTATTTT.

This clonotype was counted between two and nine times. V gene TRBV12-3 or TRBV12-4 combines with J gene TRBJ1-3; D possibly corresponds to TRBD1 (5 bases). The V end was cut by 0 bases, the J end by 4 bases, with 10 bases between. This CDR3 has 15 residues. The DNA of the CDR3 is TGTGCCAGCAGTTTAGCAGGGGTAGTAGGAAACACCATATATTTT. Translating it yields CASSLAGVVGNTIYF.

This sequence joins TRBV11-1 and TRBJ2-1, with D possibly being TRBD1 (6 bases). Germline V CDR1 and CDR2: SGHAT, FQDESV (reference sequence). The CDR3 contains 14 residues. V lost 6 bases to trimming and J lost 1 base, with 10 bases between them. The CDR3 bases are TGTGCCAGCAGGCCGGACAGATCCTACAATGAGCAGTTCTTC. It yields the protein CASRPDRSYNEQFF.

The chain joins TRBV11-2 to TRBJ1-1; 7 bases are a match to TRBD1. CDR1 and CDR2 (germline): SGHAT, FQNNGV. The junction had 10 bases not matched to a gene; V was cut back by 5 bases and J by 1 base. The CDR3 is 16 residues long. The CDR3 loop reads CASSATTGLKNTEAFF. CDR3 bases: TGTGCCAGCAGCGCTACGACAGGGCTAAAGAACACTGAAGCTTTCTTT.

The chain is built from TRBV4-3 and TRBJ2-1; TRBD1 aligns across 8 bases. Germline lookup yields CDR1 LGHNA and CDR2 YSLEER. The length of the CDR3 is 15 residues. Losses at the gene ends were 1 base for V and 3 bases for J; bases not matched to a gene: 2. Written as DNA, the CDR3 is TGCGCCAGCAGCCAAGTAGGACAGGGCTACAATGAGCAGTTCTTC. It translates to CASSQVGQGYNEQFF.